This T cell receptor beta chain was profiled in a study of vaccination and CD4 T cells after COVID-19. Study observations and caveats: SARS-CoV-2-reactive clonotypes rose nonsignificantly, with the median going from around 20 to 38. A median of 86.3% of reactive clones, in convalescent patients, became evident only post-vaccination.

A single record per CDR3 protein comes from TCRdb applying MiXCR to the PCR reads. The sample contains about 21,000 distinct CDR3 sequences, 50% to 60% of which appear only once. A single count supports this clonotype. The antigen is unknown. The CDR3 is 15 residues long. Trimming pared 5 bases from V and 1 base from J, leaving 12 bases between. The germline V gene encodes CDR1 MNHEY and CDR2 SMNVEV (reference sequence). The receptor was derived from a human donor who had recovered from COVID-19. The starting material was CD4+ T cells from blood, obtained before SARS-CoV-2 vaccination. V and J are TRBV27 and TRBJ2-4, with a tentative D call TRBD2 (5 bases). The chain's CDR3 is CASSPRLAAKNIQYF. As DNA, the CDR3 is TGTGCCAGCAGTCCCCGCTTAGCGGCCAAAAACATTCAGTACTTC.